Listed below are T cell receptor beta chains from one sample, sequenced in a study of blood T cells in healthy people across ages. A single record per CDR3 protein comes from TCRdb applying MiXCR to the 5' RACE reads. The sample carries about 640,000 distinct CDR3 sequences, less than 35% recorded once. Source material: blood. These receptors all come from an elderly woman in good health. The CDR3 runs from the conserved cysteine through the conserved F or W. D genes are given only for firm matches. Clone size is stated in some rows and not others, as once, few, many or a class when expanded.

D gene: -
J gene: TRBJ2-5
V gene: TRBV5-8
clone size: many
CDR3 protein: CASSPGIRGETQYF
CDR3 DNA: TGTGCCAGCAGCCCAGGGATCAGGGGAGAGACCCAGTACTTC

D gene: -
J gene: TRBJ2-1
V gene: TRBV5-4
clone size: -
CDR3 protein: CASIPYGANNEQFF
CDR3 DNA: TGTGCCAGCATCCCTTACGGGGCAAACAATGAGCAGTTCTTC

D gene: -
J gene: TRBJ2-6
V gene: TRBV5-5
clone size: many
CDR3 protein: CASSLAQGGYSGANVLTF
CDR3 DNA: TGTGCCAGCAGCTTGGCCCAGGGCGGTTACTCTGGGGCCAACGTCCTGACTTTC

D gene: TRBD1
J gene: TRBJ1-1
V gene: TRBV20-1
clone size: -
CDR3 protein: CSAPDRGRLNTEAFF
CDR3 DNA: TGCAGTGCTCCGGACAGGGGACGGCTGAACACTGAAGCTTTCTTT

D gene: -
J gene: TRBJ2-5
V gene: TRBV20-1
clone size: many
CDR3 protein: CSARVRGSQETQYF
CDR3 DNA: TGCAGTGCTAGAGTCCGCGGAAGCCAAGAGACCCAGTACTTC

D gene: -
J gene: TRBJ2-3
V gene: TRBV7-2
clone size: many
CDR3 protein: CASSLAESRTDTQYF
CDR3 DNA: TGTGCCAGCAGCTTAGCGGAGTCACGCACAGATACGCAGTATTTT

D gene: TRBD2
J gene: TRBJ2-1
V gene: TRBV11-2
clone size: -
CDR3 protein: CASSVTGTSGGNEQFF
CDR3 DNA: TGTGCCAGCAGCGTGACCGGGACTAGCGGGGGAAATGAGCAGTTCTTC

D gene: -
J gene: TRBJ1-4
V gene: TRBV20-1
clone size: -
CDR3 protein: CSAIRDIRVGEKLFF
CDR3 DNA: TGCAGTGCTATCCGGGACATAAGGGTTGGCGAAAAACTGTTTTTT

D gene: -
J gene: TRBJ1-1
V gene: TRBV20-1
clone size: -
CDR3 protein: CSARDSTVAGTEAFF
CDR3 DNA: TGCAGTGCTAGAGATTCGACAGTCGCGGGCACTGAAGCTTTCTTT

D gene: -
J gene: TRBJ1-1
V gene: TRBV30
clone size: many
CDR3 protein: CAWTGRILMNTEAFF
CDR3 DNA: TGTGCCTGGACTGGACGGATCCTCATGAACACTGAAGCTTTCTTT

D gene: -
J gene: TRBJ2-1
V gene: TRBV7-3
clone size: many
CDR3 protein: CASSRDRSYNEQFF
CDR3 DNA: TGTGCCAGCAGCCGGGACCGCTCCTACAATGAGCAGTTCTTC

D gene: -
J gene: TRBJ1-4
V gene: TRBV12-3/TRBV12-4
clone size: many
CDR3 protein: CASSLGRNEKLFF
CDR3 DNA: TGTGCCAGCAGTTTAGGTCGGAATGAAAAACTGTTTTTT

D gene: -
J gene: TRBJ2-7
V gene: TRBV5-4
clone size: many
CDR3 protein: CASSSGGPRDEQYF
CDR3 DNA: TGTGCCAGCAGCTCGGGCGGCCCGAGGGACGAGCAGTACTTC

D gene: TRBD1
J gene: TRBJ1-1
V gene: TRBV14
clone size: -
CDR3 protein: CASRPSTGRSSEAFF
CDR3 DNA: TGTGCCAGCAGACCGTCGACAGGGCGCTCTTCCGAAGCTTTCTTT

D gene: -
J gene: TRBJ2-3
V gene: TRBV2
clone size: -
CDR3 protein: CASSEVGLPLKDTQYF
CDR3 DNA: TGTGCCAGCAGTGAAGTTGGACTCCCGTTGAAGGATACGCAGTATTTT

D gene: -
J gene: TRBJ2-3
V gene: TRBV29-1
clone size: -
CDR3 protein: CSVDRGRSDTQYF
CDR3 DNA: TGCAGCGTTGACAGGGGACGCAGTGATACGCAGTATTTT

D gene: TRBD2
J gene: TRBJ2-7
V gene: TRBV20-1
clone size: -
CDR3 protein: CSAHGLAGRSSYNEQYF
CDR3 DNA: TGCAGTGCTCACGGACTAGCGGGGAGGAGTTCCTACAATGAGCAGTACTTC

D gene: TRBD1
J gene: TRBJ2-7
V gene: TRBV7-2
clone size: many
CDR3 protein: CASTRAGTAYEQYF
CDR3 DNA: TGTGCCAGCACCCGAGCCGGGACAGCCTACGAGCAGTACTTC

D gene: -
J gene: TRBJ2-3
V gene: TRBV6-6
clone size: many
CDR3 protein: CASSSLPANTDTQYF
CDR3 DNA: TGTGCCAGCAGTTCTCTCCCGGCTAACACAGATACGCAGTATTTT

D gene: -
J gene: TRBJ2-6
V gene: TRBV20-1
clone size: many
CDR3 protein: CSATHMTGGAAGANVLTF
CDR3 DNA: TGCAGTGCTACCCATATGACGGGGGGCGCTGCTGGGGCCAACGTCCTGACTTTC

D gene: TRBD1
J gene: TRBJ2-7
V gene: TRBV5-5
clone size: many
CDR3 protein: CASSLLGQGVYEQYF
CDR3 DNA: TGTGCCAGCAGCTTGCTTGGACAGGGGGTCTACGAGCAGTACTTC

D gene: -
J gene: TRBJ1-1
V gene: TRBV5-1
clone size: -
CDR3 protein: CASSLVVTLGANTEAFF
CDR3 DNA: TGCGCCAGCAGCTTGGTGGTGACCCTTGGGGCCAACACTGAAGCTTTCTTT

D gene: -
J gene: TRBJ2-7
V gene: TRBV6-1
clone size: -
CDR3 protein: CASSPGWLSYEQYF
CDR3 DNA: TGTGCCAGTAGTCCGGGATGGCTTTCCTACGAGCAGTACTTC

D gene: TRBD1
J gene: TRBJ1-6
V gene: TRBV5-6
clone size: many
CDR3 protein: CASSFSDRRDSPLHF
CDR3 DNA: TGTGCCAGCAGCTTTTCGGACAGGAGGGATTCACCCCTCCACTTT

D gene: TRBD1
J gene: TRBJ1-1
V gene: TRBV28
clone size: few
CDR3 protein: CASTSQGAGTEAFF
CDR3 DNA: TGTGCCAGCACTTCTCAGGGGGCAGGCACTGAAGCTTTCTTT

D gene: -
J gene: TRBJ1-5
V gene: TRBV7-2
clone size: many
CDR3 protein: CASSLFISSNQPQHF
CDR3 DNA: TGTGCCAGCAGCTTATTCATCTCTAGCAATCAGCCCCAGCATTTT

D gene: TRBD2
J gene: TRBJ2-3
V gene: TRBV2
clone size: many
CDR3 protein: CASRDGLVTDTQYF
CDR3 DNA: TGTGCCAGCAGAGACGGACTAGTTACAGATACGCAGTATTTT

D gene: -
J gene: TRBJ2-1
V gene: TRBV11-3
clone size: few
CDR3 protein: CASSSSRASYNEQFF
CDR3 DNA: TGTGCCAGCAGCTCGTCCAGGGCCTCCTACAATGAGCAGTTCTTC

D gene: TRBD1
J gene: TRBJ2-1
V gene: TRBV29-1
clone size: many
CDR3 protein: CSVEKSTGSEFF
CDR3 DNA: TGCAGCGTTGAAAAGTCGACAGGGTCGGAGTTCTTC

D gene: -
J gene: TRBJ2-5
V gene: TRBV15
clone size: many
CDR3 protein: CATSSLGNRETQYF
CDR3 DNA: TGTGCCACCAGCAGCCTCGGGAATCGGGAGACCCAGTACTTC

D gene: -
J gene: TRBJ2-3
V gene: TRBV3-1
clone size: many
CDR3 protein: CASSQGFARFSDTQYF
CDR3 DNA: TGTGCCAGCAGCCAAGGTTTTGCTAGATTTTCAGATACGCAGTATTTT

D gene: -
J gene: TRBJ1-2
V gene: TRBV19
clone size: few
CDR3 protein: CASSIRKQAYGYTF
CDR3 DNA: TGTGCCAGTAGTATCCGCAAACAGGCTTATGGCTACACCTTC

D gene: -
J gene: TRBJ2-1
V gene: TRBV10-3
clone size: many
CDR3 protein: CAISGRGPSSYNEQFF
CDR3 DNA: TGTGCCATCAGTGGCAGAGGGCCGAGCTCCTACAATGAGCAGTTCTTC

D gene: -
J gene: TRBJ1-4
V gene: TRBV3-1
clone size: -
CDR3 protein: CASSQGEARQFF
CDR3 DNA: TGTGCCAGCAGCCAAGGAGAGGCTAGGCAGTTTTTT

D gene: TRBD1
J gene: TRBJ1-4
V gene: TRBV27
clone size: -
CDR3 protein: CASSQLRDRDEKLFF
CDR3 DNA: TGTGCCAGCAGTCAACTCCGGGACAGGGATGAAAAACTGTTTTTT

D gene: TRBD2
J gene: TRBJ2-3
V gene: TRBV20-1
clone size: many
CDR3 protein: CSAGRVASGTDTQYF
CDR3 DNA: TGCAGTGCTGGAAGGGTGGCTAGCGGAACAGATACGCAGTATTTT

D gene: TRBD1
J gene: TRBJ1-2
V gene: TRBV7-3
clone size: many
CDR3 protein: CASSLTGDRQGRSYGYTF
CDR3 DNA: TGTGCCAGCAGCTTAACCGGGGACCGACAGGGTAGGTCCTATGGCTACACCTTC

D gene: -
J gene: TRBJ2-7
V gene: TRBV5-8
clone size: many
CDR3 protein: CASQIDRSYEQYF
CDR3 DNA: TGTGCCAGCCAAATAGATAGGTCCTACGAGCAGTACTTC

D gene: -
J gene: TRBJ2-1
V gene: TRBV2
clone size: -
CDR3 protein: CASLKDGGRGNEQFF
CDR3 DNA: TGTGCCAGCCTAAAGGATGGGGGGCGGGGTAATGAGCAGTTCTTC

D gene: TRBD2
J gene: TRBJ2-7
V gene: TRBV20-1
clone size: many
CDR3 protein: CSATTSGGPYEQYF
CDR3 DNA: TGCAGTGCTACTACTAGCGGGGGGCCCTACGAGCAGTACTTC

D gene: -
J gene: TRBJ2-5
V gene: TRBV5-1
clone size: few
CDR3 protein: CASSLDVEDEQYF
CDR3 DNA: TGCGCCAGCAGCTTGGATGTTGAGGATGAGCAGTACTTC

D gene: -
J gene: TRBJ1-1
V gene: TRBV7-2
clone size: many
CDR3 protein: CASSRTSAFF
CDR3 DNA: TGTGCCAGCAGCCGAACTTCGGCTTTCTTT

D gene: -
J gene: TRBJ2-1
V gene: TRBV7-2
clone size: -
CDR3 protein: CASSFRDSYNEQFF
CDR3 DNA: TGTGCCAGCAGCTTTCGAGACTCCTACAATGAGCAGTTCTTC

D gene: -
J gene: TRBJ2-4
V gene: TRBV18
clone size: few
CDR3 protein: CASSPPGIAKNIQYF
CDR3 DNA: TGTGCCAGCTCACCACCGGGGATAGCCAAAAACATTCAGTACTTC

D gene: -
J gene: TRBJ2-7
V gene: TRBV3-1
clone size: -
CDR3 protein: CASSPLRGGYNEQYF
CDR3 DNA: TGTGCCAGCAGCCCCCTTCGCGGGGGCTACAATGAGCAGTACTTC

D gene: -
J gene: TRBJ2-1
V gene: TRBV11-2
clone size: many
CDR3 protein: CASSLAGRYNEQFF
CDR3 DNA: TGTGCCAGCAGCTTAGCGGGCCGATACAATGAGCAGTTCTTC

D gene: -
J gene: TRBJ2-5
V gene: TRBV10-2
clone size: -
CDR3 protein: CASSDPGRMQETQYF
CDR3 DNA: TGCGCCAGCAGTGATCCGGGGCGCATGCAAGAGACCCAGTACTTC

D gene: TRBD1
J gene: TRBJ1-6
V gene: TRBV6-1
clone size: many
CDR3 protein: CASEGAGPLSALHF
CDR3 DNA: TGTGCCAGCGAGGGGGCAGGGCCCCTTTCGGCCCTCCACTTT

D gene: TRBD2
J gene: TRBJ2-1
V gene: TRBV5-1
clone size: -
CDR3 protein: CASSPRTSGGAYNEQFF
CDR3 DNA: TGCGCCAGCAGCCCCCGGACTAGCGGGGGAGCCTACAATGAGCAGTTCTTC

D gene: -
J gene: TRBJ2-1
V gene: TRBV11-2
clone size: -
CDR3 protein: CASSLLGLGSSYNEQFF
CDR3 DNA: TGTGCCAGCAGCTTATTGGGCTTGGGGAGCTCCTACAATGAGCAGTTCTTC

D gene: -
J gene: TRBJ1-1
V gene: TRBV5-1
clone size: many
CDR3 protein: CASSWGASGNTEAFF
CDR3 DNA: TGCGCCAGCAGCTGGGGTGCGTCTGGGAACACTGAAGCTTTCTTT

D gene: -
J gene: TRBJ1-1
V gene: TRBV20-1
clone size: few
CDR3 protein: CSARVVLNTEAFF
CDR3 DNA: TGCAGTGCTAGAGTCGTTTTGAACACTGAAGCTTTCTTT

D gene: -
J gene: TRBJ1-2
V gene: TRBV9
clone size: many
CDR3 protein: CASSVDLPGSYGYTF
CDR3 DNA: TGTGCCAGCAGCGTAGATCTTCCGGGAAGCTATGGCTACACCTTC

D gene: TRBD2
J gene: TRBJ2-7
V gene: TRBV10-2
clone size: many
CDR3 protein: CASSELGGSHEQYF
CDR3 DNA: TGCGCCAGCAGTGAGTTGGGGGGGTCCCACGAGCAGTACTTC

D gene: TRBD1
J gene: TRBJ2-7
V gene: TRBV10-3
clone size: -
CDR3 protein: CATLGTGENEQYF
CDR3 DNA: TGTGCCACGCTCGGGACAGGGGAGAACGAGCAGTACTTC

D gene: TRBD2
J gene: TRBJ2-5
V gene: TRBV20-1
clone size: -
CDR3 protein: CSARDSSGNHETQYF
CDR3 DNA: TGCAGTGCTAGGGATTCTAGCGGAAACCACGAGACCCAGTACTTC

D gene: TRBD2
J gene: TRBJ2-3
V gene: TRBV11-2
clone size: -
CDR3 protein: CASSWTSGRETDTQYF
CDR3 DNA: TGTGCCAGCAGCTGGACTAGCGGGAGAGAGACAGATACGCAGTATTTT